This paragraph covers one T cell receptor (beta chain) sequence. This clone's antigen is unknown. No quality values exist for individual bases; no much larger clone is one base distant. Enrolling through a virtual design, the prospective study's participants ranged in age from roughly 18 to 89 years and lived across some 22 United States geographic areas. In the prospective study, participants were assigned to cohorts based on the clinical history participants reported in a screening survey and a study questionnaire. For ImmuneRACE Cohort 3, a participant was defined as recovered based on two consecutive negative NP/OP PCR tests, clearance by a healthcare professional, or resolution of symptoms. In the prospective study, whole blood, serum and a nasopharyngeal or oropharyngeal swab were collected from each participant by mobile phlebotomists. Additional blood draws and questionnaires over a roughly two-month period could optionally be provided by prospective study participants. Prospective study blood samples were shipped either frozen or at room temperature before DNA extraction.

TCRbeta CDR3 regions were amplified from genomic DNA using the immunoSEQ Assay, a bias-controlled multiplex PCR. As for the authors' bioinformatics: The number of nucleated cells in each sample was estimated by amplification of reference gene primers within the assay. Sequence reads were collapsed and filtered to measure the absolute abundance of every unique TCRbeta CDR3 rearrangement. Productive Simpson clonality was computed per sample as the square root of Simpson's diversity index over productive rearrangements. Here the immuneACCESS table is served through TCRdb, limited to in-frame sequences with V and J called. Missing clones are a known gap in these copies; in checked studies unresolved V genes cover under half, and the rest lacks a known reason. D and trimming come from the DNA, and the V and J calls and clone size come from that table. The sample includes around 300,000 clones, with about nine tenths observed a single time. The leading ten clones occupy around 1.1% of the sample.

The data were taken from a study of blood T cell repertoires in COVID-19 (dated by TCRdb to between 2020 and 2021). Background on the whole study: Samples covering the acute and convalescent phases of COVID-19 were provided by collaborators in the United States, Italy and Spain. A freely available public database, intended as a resource for researchers studying the immune response to SARS-CoV-2, is where the repertoires were released. Where available, HLA class I and class II types were taken from metadata supplied by the sample provider and were not determined by assay-based typing. The dataset comprised deeply sampled blood TCRbeta repertoires from subjects exposed to, actively infected with, or recovered from COVID-19. Nearly every sample came with metadata listing a de-identified subject ID, COVID-19 status, age in years and sex. Samples were obtained from the ongoing ImmuneRACE study (first 160 participants) and from about 1,300 subjects provided by 6 global collaborators. The prospective study material was composed of cDNA or gDNA derived from T cells, B-cell-depleted T cells, or PBMCs. Overall results and qualifications from the work: Clinical and demographic metadata were provided uncurated, with the amount varying by source and participant.

This TCR came from a woman in her 30s who had recovered from COVID-19. The sequenced sample was PBMCs or T cells enriched from blood (not recorded which).

Read as DNA, the sequence is TGTGCCAGCAGCCAAGGGGGTAGCGGGAGCTTCACCTACAATGAGCAGTTCTTC. Its protein product is CASSQGGSGSFTYNEQFF. The rearrangement joined TRBV3-1 (or the pseudogene TRBV3-2) to TRBJ2-1; TRBD2 lines up with 9 middle nucleotides. Germline trimming amounts to 1 base on V and 2 bases on J, with 9 as the count of junction bases outside the gene matches. CDR1 and CDR2 are read off the germline V gene (reference sequence) as LGHDT and YNNKEL. Counted from cysteine to phenylalanine, this CDR3 has 18 amino acids. Only the CDR3 DNA is retained, 54 bases long and in frame from the first base.